These T cell receptor beta chains were read from a single sample in a study of cytotoxic CD8 clonotypes in ibrutinib-treated CLL. Some clones are missing from TCRdb's copy, which holds only in-frame ones; the method was immunoSEQ multiplex PCR. This sample has about 300,000 clones; over 60% occur once, and the top ten carry 5% to 6.5%. The starting material was PBMCs, obtained after 36 months of ibrutinib treatment. These receptors came from a human donor with chronic lymphocytic leukemia. The CDR3 runs from the conserved cysteine through the conserved F or W. D genes are given only for firm matches. The size entry is marked missing in some rows and otherwise reads once, few, many or a size class.

TRBV6-5	NA	TRBJ1-2	NA	TGTGCCAGCAGTGGGTCCGGGGCGAAGGGCTACACCTTC	CASSGSGAKGYTF
TRBV5-6	NA	TRBJ1-2	NA	TGTGCCAGCAGCGACACAGGGTATGTCGGCTATGGCTACACCTTC	CASSDTGYVGYGYTF
TRBV6-5	NA	TRBJ2-1	NA	TGTGCCAGCAGAAATGGTTGGGGCTCCTACAATGAGCAGTTCTTC	CASRNGWGSYNEQFF
TRBV12-5	TRBD1	TRBJ2-2	NA	TGTGCTAGTGGTTTGGTACTCACCTCAACAGGGGGCGTGCGCACCGGGGAGCTGTTTTTT	CASGLVLTSTGGVRTGELFF
TRBV29-1	TRBD1	TRBJ2-7	few	TGCAGCGTTGAAGAGGGACAGGGGAGCTCCTACGAGCAGTACTTC	CSVEEGQGSSYEQYF
TRBV4-1	NA	TRBJ1-5	few	TGCGCCAGCAGCCTTTCCCCAGGGTTTAGCAATCAGCCCCAGCATTTT	CASSLSPGFSNQPQHF
TRBV9	NA	TRBJ2-7	NA	TGTGCCAGCAGCCCAGTTCCAGGGGTCCCCTACGAGCAGTACTTC	CASSPVPGVPYEQYF
TRBV11-2	NA	TRBJ1-3	NA	TGTGCCAGCAGCTCCGGACAGCCTGGAAACACCATATATTTT	CASSSGQPGNTIYF
TRBV10-3	TRBD1	TRBJ1-2	NA	TGTGCCATCAGTGACTCACAGGGGCGGTATGGCTACACCTTC	CAISDSQGRYGYTF
TRBV20-1	NA	TRBJ2-2	NA	TGCAGTGCTAGAACCCCTTTGGAGCTGTTTTTT	CSARTPLELFF
TRBV2	NA	TRBJ2-6	once	TGTGCCAGCAGTAACAGGAACCCCTCTGGGGCCAACGTCCTGACTTTC	CASSNRNPSGANVLTF
TRBV7-9	NA	TRBJ2-5	NA	TGTGCCAGCAGCTTCTTCCCAGATATAGCCCAAGAGACCCAGTACTTC	CASSFFPDIAQETQYF
TRBV4-1	TRBD2	TRBJ2-7	NA	TGCGCCAGCAGCCGCGGGGGTCTATCCTACGAGCAGTACTTC	CASSRGGLSYEQYF
TRBV6-5	TRBD1	TRBJ1-5	NA	TGTGCCAGCAGTTCGGACAGGAATCAGCCCCAGCATTTT	CASSSDRNQPQHF
TRBV30	NA	TRBJ1-2	NA	TGTGCCTGGAGGGGGGAGAGGGGCTATGGCTACACCTTC	CAWRGERGYGYTF
TRBV18	NA	TRBJ1-5	NA	TGTGCCAGCTCACCATCGGAAGGGAGAGGACCTAATCAGCCCCAGCATTTT	CASSPSEGRGPNQPQHF
TRBV5-4	TRBD2	TRBJ2-3	NA	TGTGCCAGCAGCTTGGGGTCTAGCGGGGTATCAGATACGCAGTATTTT	CASSLGSSGVSDTQYF
TRBV5-1	NA	TRBJ1-3	once	TGCGCCAGCAGCCCTGGACAGCTTGGAAACACCATATATTTT	CASSPGQLGNTIYF
TRBV7-9	TRBD1	TRBJ2-7	NA	TGTGCCAGCAGCGCAAGACAGGGGGCCCACGAGCAGTACTTC	CASSARQGAHEQYF
TRBV29-1	NA	TRBJ1-6	few	TGCAGCGTCAGAGAGGCTCCTTATAATTCACCCCTCCACTTT	CSVREAPYNSPLHF
TRBV11-2	NA	TRBJ1-2	NA	TGTGCCAGCAGCTTACTCCTTCAGGGAGATGTTGGCTACACCTTC	CASSLLLQGDVGYTF
TRBV28	NA	TRBJ2-5	NA	TGTGCCAGCAGTGGCGCGCAGACCCAGTACTTC	CASSGAQTQYF
TRBV9	NA	TRBJ2-2	NA	TGTGCCAGCAGCGCCAAATTGGGAACCGGGGAGCTGTTTTTT	CASSAKLGTGELFF
TRBV7-8	TRBD1	TRBJ2-7	NA	TGTGCCAGCAGCTTAAGGGGGCAGGGCCCCTACGAGCAGTACTTC	CASSLRGQGPYEQYF
TRBV6-5	TRBD2	TRBJ2-1	once	TGTGCCAGCAGTTACGCCTACTTCGGGAGGATCGATGAGCAGTTCTTC	CASSYAYFGRIDEQFF
TRBV4-1	TRBD2	TRBJ2-7	NA	TGCGCCAGCAGCCAAGATGGACCCCGAGGGGGACTAGCTCCACCTCAGTACTTC	CASSQDGPRGGLAPPQYF
TRBV2	NA	TRBJ2-5	NA	TGTGCCAGCAGTGAAGAATTAGTGCAGTACTTC	CASSEELVQYF
TRBV7-2	TRBD1	TRBJ2-6	NA	TGTGCCAGCAGCTTAGGAACAGGACAGGGGGTAGCTGGGGCCAACGTCCTGACTTTC	CASSLGTGQGVAGANVLTF
TRBV12-5	TRBD1	TRBJ1-2	few	TGTGCTAGTGGCCCTAGGACAGGGGACTATGGCTACACCTTC	CASGPRTGDYGYTF
TRBV7-6	TRBD2	TRBJ2-7	NA	TGTGCCAGCAGCCCCGGACTAGCGCACTACGAGCAGTACTTC	CASSPGLAHYEQYF
TRBV6-5	TRBD2	TRBJ2-7	NA	TGTGCCAGCAGTTACTCCGCCCCGACTAGCGGGGGCGAGCAGTACTTC	CASSYSAPTSGGEQYF
TRBV7-9	NA	TRBJ2-1	few	TGTGCCAGCAGTTTGCTTTACAATGAGCAGTTCTTC	CASSLLYNEQFF
TRBV6-6	TRBD1	TRBJ1-2	NA	TGTGCCAGCAGCCGGGACAGGCCTTATGGCTACACCTTC	CASSRDRPYGYTF
TRBV18	TRBD2	TRBJ2-5	NA	TGTGCCAGCTCACCACGACTAGCCGTCGAGACCCAGTACTTC	CASSPRLAVETQYF
TRBV21-1	NA	TRBJ2-1	NA	TGTGCCAGCAGCAAAGGGACTAGCGGGCCGGGGGATGAGCAGTTCTTC	CASSKGTSGPGDEQFF
TRBV11-3	NA	TRBJ2-3	NA	TGTGCCAGCAGCTTAGGCGGGTGGGGAGTATGGACAGATACGCAGTATTTT	CASSLGGWGVWTDTQYF